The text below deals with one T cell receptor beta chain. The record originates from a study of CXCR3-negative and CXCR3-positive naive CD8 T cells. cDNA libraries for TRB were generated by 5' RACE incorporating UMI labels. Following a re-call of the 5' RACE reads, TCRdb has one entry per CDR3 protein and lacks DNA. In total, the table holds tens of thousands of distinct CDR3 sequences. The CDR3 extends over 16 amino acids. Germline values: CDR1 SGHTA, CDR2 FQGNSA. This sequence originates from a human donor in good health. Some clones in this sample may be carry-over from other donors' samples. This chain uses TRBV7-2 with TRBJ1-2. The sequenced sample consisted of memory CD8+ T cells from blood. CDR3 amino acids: CASSPNAGGGYYGYTF.